This is a list of T cell receptor beta chains from one sample in a study of T cells in Graves' hyperthyroidism and ophthalmopathy. TCRdb re-called the multiplex PCR reads through MiXCR, storing one row per CDR3 protein. This table holds some 400,000 distinct CDR3 sequences, approximately 13% found once. The sequencing sample was made of blood. All receptors come from a man aged 25-45 years with Graves' hyperthyroidism that later progressed to Graves' ophthalmopathy. CDR3s include the opening cysteine and the closing phenylalanine or tryptophan. Fields, in order: D gene, J gene, clone size, V gene, CDR3 protein, CDR3 DNA. D genes are given only for firm matches. Where a row states a size, it is once, few, many or the class of an expanded clone; other rows omit it.

d_gene: -; j_gene: TRBJ1-5; abundance: -; v_gene: TRBV19; CDR3aa: CASSIGRGIRSSNQPQHF; CDR3nt: TGTGCCAGTAGTATAGGTCGGGGGATCCGGTCAAGCAATCAGCCCCAGCATTTT
d_gene: -; j_gene: TRBJ2-3; abundance: many; v_gene: TRBV11-2; CDR3aa: CASSLEPGTQYF; CDR3nt: TGTGCCAGCAGCTTAGAGCCGGGTACGCAGTATTTT
d_gene: TRBD1; j_gene: TRBJ1-1; abundance: -; v_gene: TRBV11-3; CDR3aa: CASSLDSGGPTEAFF; CDR3nt: TGTGCCAGCAGCTTAGATTCAGGGGGCCCCACTGAAGCTTTCTTT
d_gene: TRBD1; j_gene: TRBJ2-7; abundance: -; v_gene: TRBV2; CDR3aa: CASRPGQGGYEQYF; CDR3nt: TGTGCCAGCAGACCGGGACAGGGAGGGTACGAGCAGTACTTC
d_gene: TRBD1; j_gene: TRBJ2-1; abundance: -; v_gene: TRBV10-3; CDR3aa: CAISETRDSPREQFF; CDR3nt: TGTGCCATCAGTGAGACCCGGGACAGCCCGCGGGAGCAGTTCTTC
d_gene: -; j_gene: TRBJ1-4; abundance: few; v_gene: TRBV7-2; CDR3aa: CASSLEGPPGEKLFF; CDR3nt: TGTGCCAGCAGCTTAGAGGGGCCCCCCGGCGAAAAACTGTTTTTT
d_gene: TRBD1; j_gene: TRBJ2-1; abundance: many; v_gene: TRBV10-3; CDR3aa: CAISGTGYNEQFF; CDR3nt: TGTGCCATCAGTGGGACAGGGTACAATGAGCAGTTCTTC
d_gene: -; j_gene: TRBJ2-7; abundance: few; v_gene: TRBV7-2; CDR3aa: CASSLGIVNYEQYF; CDR3nt: TGTGCCAGCAGCTTAGGTATTGTAAACTACGAGCAGTACTTC
d_gene: -; j_gene: TRBJ1-5; abundance: few; v_gene: TRBV19; CDR3aa: CASSMVHNQPQHF; CDR3nt: TGTGCCAGTAGTATGGTTCATAATCAGCCCCAGCATTTT
d_gene: -; j_gene: TRBJ2-3; abundance: many; v_gene: TRBV12-5; CDR3aa: CASGLVAQGPSTDTQYF; CDR3nt: TGTGCTAGTGGTTTGGTTGCCCAGGGTCCTAGCACAGATACGCAGTATTTT
d_gene: -; j_gene: TRBJ1-2; abundance: few; v_gene: TRBV5-6; CDR3aa: CASSLNPGTTYGYTF; CDR3nt: TGTGCCAGCAGCTTAAATCCCGGGACAACCTATGGCTACACCTTC
d_gene: TRBD2; j_gene: TRBJ2-5; abundance: -; v_gene: TRBV20-1; CDR3aa: CSANGREEETQYF; CDR3nt: TGCAGTGCTAACGGGAGGGAAGAAGAGACCCAGTACTTC
d_gene: -; j_gene: TRBJ1-4; abundance: few; v_gene: TRBV7-2; CDR3aa: CASSPYRDSEKLFF; CDR3nt: TGTGCCAGCAGCCCTTACAGGGATAGTGAAAAACTGTTTTTT
d_gene: -; j_gene: TRBJ1-2; abundance: -; v_gene: TRBV24-1; CDR3aa: CATSDSGVMDGYTF; CDR3nt: TGTGCCACCAGTGATTCAGGGGTGATGGATGGCTACACCTTC
d_gene: TRBD2; j_gene: TRBJ2-3; abundance: many; v_gene: TRBV5-1; CDR3aa: CASMGLNGDTQYF; CDR3nt: TGCGCCAGCATGGGACTAAATGGGGATACGCAGTATTTT
d_gene: TRBD1; j_gene: TRBJ2-5; abundance: -; v_gene: TRBV4-1; CDR3aa: CASSQPGQQGQYF; CDR3nt: TGCGCCAGCAGCCAGCCGGGACAGCAGGGCCAGTACTTC